This TCR beta chain is from a study of blood T cell repertoires in COVID-19. This CDR3 spans 15 amino acids. V shed 4 bases and J 8 bases; nucleotides not matched to a gene: 10. CDR1 is SGHDT and CDR2 is YYEEEE in the germline V gene. Clones were read by immunoSEQ multiplex PCR, and TCRdb kept only the in-frame ones, dropping some. This table holds over 200,000 clones, approximately 85% found once. The chain uses TRBV5-6 and TRBJ1-2, with 11 bases aligning to TRBD1. The sequence was obtained from a woman aged 45-65 years with active or convalescent COVID-19. Sequencing was performed on peripheral blood. CDR3 region: CASSAWGQGERGYTF. CDR3 DNA: TGTGCCAGCAGCGCCTGGGGACAGGGGGAAAGAGGCTACACCTTC.